The text below deals with one TCR beta chain. TCRdb's copy holds only in-frame clones and misses some; the assay was immunoSEQ multiplex PCR. Altogether about 140,000 clones are present, approximately 88% being singletons, with the ten largest covering about 5%. The data were obtained in a study of blood T cell repertoires in COVID-19. The CDR3 consists of 14 residues. From germline, CDR1 is MGHDK and CDR2 SYGVNS. V shed 7 bases and J shed 0 bases, with 12 bases lying between them. This sequence originates from a man in his sixties or seventies who had been exposed to COVID-19. Material: PBMCs or T cells enriched from blood (not recorded which). This sequence joins TRBV25-1 and TRBJ1-1; D remains ambiguous. CDR3 protein: CASTRGPLNTEAFF. The DNA of the CDR3 is TGTGCCAGCACCAGAGGGCCATTGAACACTGAAGCTTTCTTT.